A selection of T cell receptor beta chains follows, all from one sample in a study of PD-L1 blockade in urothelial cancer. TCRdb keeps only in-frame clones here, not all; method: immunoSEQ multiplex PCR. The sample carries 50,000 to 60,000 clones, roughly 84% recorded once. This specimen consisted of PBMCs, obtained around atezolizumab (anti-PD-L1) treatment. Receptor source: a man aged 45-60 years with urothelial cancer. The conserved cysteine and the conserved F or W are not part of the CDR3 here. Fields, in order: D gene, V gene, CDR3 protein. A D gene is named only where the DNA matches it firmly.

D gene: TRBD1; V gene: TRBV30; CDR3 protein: AWSRPYSGGSGNTIY
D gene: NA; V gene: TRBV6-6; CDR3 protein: ASSYSMGHQPQH
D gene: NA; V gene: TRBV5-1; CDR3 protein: ASSLGRATGELF
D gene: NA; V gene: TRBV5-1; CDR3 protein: ASSSSSRSTDTQY
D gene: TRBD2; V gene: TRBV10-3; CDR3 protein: AISESGLAGARGQETQY
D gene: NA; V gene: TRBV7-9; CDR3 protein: ASSQQTVANYGYT
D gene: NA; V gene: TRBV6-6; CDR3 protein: ASTGGGGQPQH
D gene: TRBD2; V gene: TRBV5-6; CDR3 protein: ASSLAGGGATGELF
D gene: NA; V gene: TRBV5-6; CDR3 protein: ASSSRTVGEKLF
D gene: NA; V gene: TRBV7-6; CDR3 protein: ASSLGSTWNEQF
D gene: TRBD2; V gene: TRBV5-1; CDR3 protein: ASSEGGLAGGSTDTQY
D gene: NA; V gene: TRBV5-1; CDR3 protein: ASSFGGGSAAGNTIY
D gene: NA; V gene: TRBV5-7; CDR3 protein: ASSREELAPVRYNSPLH
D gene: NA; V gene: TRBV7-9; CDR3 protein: ASSRGFGFYEQY
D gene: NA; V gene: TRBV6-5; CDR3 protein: ASSYSGGVGGPLH
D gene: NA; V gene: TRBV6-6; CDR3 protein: ASSYGRGVSNQPQH
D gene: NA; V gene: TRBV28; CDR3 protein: ASSPGGRDAEAF